A selection of T cell receptor beta chains follows, all from one sample in a study of cytomegalovirus exposure and HLA in healthy donors. Profiled with immunoSEQ multiplex PCR; TCRdb holds only in-frame clones, not every one. The profile covers around 93,000 clones, with approximately 81% appearing a single time and about 3% taken by the ten largest. Sequencing was performed on PBMCs. These receptors originate from a woman in her thirties or forties in good health and CMV-seronegative. The CDR3 runs from the conserved cysteine through the conserved F or W. Some rows mark clone size as missing; the rest say once, few, many or name a class of expanded clone.

cdr3_aa | clone_size | j_call | v_call | cdr3_length
CSVGDRGGLGEQYF | NA | TRBJ2-7 | TRBV29-1 | 14
CASSISGRSSYEQYF | NA | TRBJ2-7 | TRBV13 | 15
CASSPLAGDTGELFF | once | TRBJ2-2 | TRBV6-4 | 15
CASSQGGFTDTQYF | NA | TRBJ2-3 | TRBV4-2 | 14
CAISEGTRGEQYF | NA | TRBJ2-7 | TRBV10-3 | 13
CASSQELVIEQFF | NA | TRBJ2-1 | TRBV4-2 | 13
CASSLDRGFYSSETQYF | NA | TRBJ2-5 | TRBV5-1 | 17
CASSQGEGGRVSEQYF | NA | TRBJ2-7 | TRBV4-2 | 16
CSSSLGAEPGQPQHF | NA | TRBJ1-5 | TRBV7-9 | 15
CASSPPTGSSYEQYF | NA | TRBJ2-7 | TRBV28 | 15
CASSLEGTSYEQYF | NA | TRBJ2-7 | TRBV11-2 | 14
CASSRDTYGYTF | NA | TRBJ1-2 | TRBV11-2 | 12
CASSGGLAGGGVETQYF | NA | TRBJ2-5 | TRBV5-1 | 17
CASSPGTSGREQYF | NA | TRBJ2-5 | TRBV5-4 | 14
CATTGQLNTEAFF | NA | TRBJ1-1 | TRBV10-3 | 13
CASSDFAGTRLYNEQFF | NA | TRBJ2-1 | TRBV6-4 | 17
CATSRVRDRPLEQYF | NA | TRBJ2-7 | TRBV15 | 15
CASSLRVRDRGPQGGEYF | once | TRBJ2-7 | TRBV27 | 18
CAISDAGGSNQPQHF | NA | TRBJ1-5 | TRBV10-3 | 15
CASSQFWVTRGAVF | once | TRBJ2-2 | TRBV23-1 | 14
CSVEVGLMDEQFF | NA | TRBJ2-1 | TRBV29-1 | 13
CASSRDSNEQFF | NA | TRBJ2-1 | TRBV5-1 | 12
CASSFREYEQYF | once | TRBJ2-7 | TRBV5-6 | 12
CASTFVPGTHRDTEAFF | NA | TRBJ1-1 | TRBV23-1 | 17
CASSSGQGYSYEQYF | NA | TRBJ2-7 | TRBV2 | 15
CASSLTTGGGGYTF | NA | TRBJ1-2 | TRBV6-5 | 14
CSARTGGNTGELFF | few | TRBJ2-2 | TRBV29-1 | 14
CASILDRGNQPQHF | NA | TRBJ1-5 | TRBV6-1 | 14
CASSTGLAGVVTGELFF | NA | TRBJ2-2 | TRBV5-1 | 17
CAISAGTSYTGELFF | few | TRBJ2-2 | TRBV10-3 | 15
CASSFFRGDTGELFF | NA | TRBJ2-2 | TRBV5-1 | 15
CASGSTGSWQPQHF | NA | TRBJ1-5 | TRBV28 | 14
CASSLQGAHQPQHF | NA | TRBJ1-5 | TRBV19 | 14
CASSVIGTDLSNYGYTF | NA | TRBJ1-2 | TRBV9 | 17
CASSVLAAQNTGELFF | NA | TRBJ2-2 | TRBV25-1 | 16
CASSDGGAGNTIYF | NA | TRBJ1-3 | TRBV6-6 | 14
CASSPMTSGRGETQYF | few | TRBJ2-5 | TRBV11-2 | 16
CASSQQEYTEAFF | NA | TRBJ1-1 | TRBV11-3 | 13
CASSTRFQRESHEQYF | NA | TRBJ2-7 | TRBV28 | 16
CATSRGVDRQETQYF | NA | TRBJ2-5 | TRBV15 | 15
CASSGFQNQPQHF | NA | TRBJ1-5 | TRBV27 | 13
CASSSTSGAYEQYF | NA | TRBJ2-7 | TRBV5-4 | 14
CASSLDSSGRGEQFF | NA | TRBJ2-1 | TRBV11-2 | 15
CASSPGGAEAFF | few | TRBJ1-1 | TRBV6-5 | 12
CASSITGPQETQYF | NA | TRBJ2-5 | TRBV19 | 14
CSVGGGNQPQHF | NA | TRBJ1-5 | TRBV29-1 | 12
CASSEYLDRGNQPQHF | NA | TRBJ1-5 | TRBV6-1 | 16
CASSEGTGIDEQYF | few | TRBJ2-7 | TRBV6-1 | 14
CASSLAAPWGPRFFSGNTIYF | NA | TRBJ1-3 | TRBV7-2 | 21
CSVEGRQFNTEAFF | NA | TRBJ1-1 | TRBV29-1 | 14